Below are 25 T cell receptor beta chains sequenced from a single sample in a study of early T cells in non-severe SARS-CoV-2 infection (dated by TCRdb to the early 2020s). The library was generated by 5' RACE. This sample was sequenced with a NextSeq 500. The raw public data were reprocessed by TCRdb itself: fastp quality trimming at Q25, MiXCR clonotype calling, in-frame beta chains only. Each entry merges the rows of one CDR3 protein and shows their most common DNA and genes. Counted in this sample were 80,000 or so distinct CDR3 sequences; over 13% of them appeared once. The ten largest account for 3% to 3.5% of the sample. Sequencing was done on a sample of whole blood. The source of these receptors is an adult who was a healthcare worker with PCR-confirmed SARS-CoV-2 infection or an uninfected control (not recorded which).

This clonotype has ten or more counts. V is TRBV7-6 and J is TRBJ2-5, with 8 bases fitting TRBD2. The germline V gene encodes CDR1 SGHVS and CDR2 FNYEAQ. This CDR3 spans 17 amino acids. V gave up 2 bases and J gave up 4 bases; unmatched junction bases: 12. In DNA, the CDR3 is TGTGCCAGCAGCTTAATGTCCAGCGGGGGAGGGGTAGAGACCCAGTACTTC. Translating gives CASSLMSSGGGVETQYF.

The CDR3 loop is CASSLGRRVQYF. DNA of the CDR3: TGTGCCAGCAGTCTGGGACGGCGGGTGCAGTACTTC. The genes are TRBV28 and TRBJ2-7, with D perhaps TRBD1 or TRBD2 (5 bases each). Germline V gene sequence: CDR1 MDHEN, CDR2 SYDVKM. Trimming shortened V by 5 bases and J by 9 bases, and 14 bases separated the two germline ends. The length of the CDR3 is 12 residues.

This clonotype was counted ten times or more. This chain uses TRBV24-1 with TRBJ2-1; 9 bases line up with TRBD2. CDR3 size: 14 residues. The ends lost 9 bases at V and 6 bases at J; junction bases unmatched: 8. Germline assignment: CDR1 KGHDR and CDR2 SFDVKD. CDR3 nucleotides: TGTGCCACCGGTAGCGGGAGTATCGCCAATGAGCAGTTCTTC. It translates to CATGSGSIANEQFF.

This clonotype was found a few times. This chain uses TRBV7-6 with TRBJ2-3, with TRBD2 identical over 11 bases. This CDR3 region has 17 residues. Germline V CDR1 and CDR2: SGHVS, FNYEAQ. V lost 3 bases to trimming and J lost 2 bases; unmatched junction nucleotides: 7. As DNA, the CDR3 is TGTGCCAGCAGCTTTCGAGCTAGCGGGGGGTTCACAGATACGCAGTATTTT. This translates into CASSFRASGGFTDTQYF.

The V gene is TRBV18, the J gene TRBJ2-3; 10 nucleotides agree with TRBD1. The CDR3 runs to 16 residues. Losses at the gene ends were 2 bases for V and 4 bases for J; bases not matched to a gene: 6. Germline loops: CDR1 KGHSH, CDR2 LQKENI. CDR3 in DNA: TGTGCCAGCTCACCATCCCGGGACAGGGGATCAGATACGCAGTATTTT. It specifies CASSPSRDRGSDTQYF. Full variable domain (remainder filled in from reference TRBV18 and TRBJ2-3): NAGVMQNPRHLVRRRGQEARLRCSPMKGHSHVYWYRQLPEEGLKFMVYLQKENIIDESGMPKERFSAEFPKEGPSILRIQQVVRGDSAAYFCASSPSRDRGSDTQYFGPGTRLTVL.

This clonotype was seen repeatedly, ten times or more. The chain combines TRBV3-1 with TRBJ2-7; D gene uncertain. Per the germline V gene, CDR1 is LGHDT and CDR2 is YNNKEL (reference sequence). This CDR3 contains 13 residues. V gave up 4 bases and J gave up 5 bases, with 12 bases separating them. CDR3 amino acids: CASSRQSWNEQYF. In nucleotides, the CDR3 is TGTGCCAGCAGCCGCCAAAGTTGGAACGAGCAGTACTTC.

The chain combines TRBV6-1 with TRBJ1-5, with TRBD1 identical over 7 bases. CDR1 and CDR2 from the germline V gene are MNHNS and SASEGT. J lost 3 bases, V lost 5 bases, and 19 bases had no gene match. The CDR3 covers 19 residues. The DNA for the CDR3 is TGTGCCAGCAGTTCCGACAGGGCAGGCCTTTCCTTGGTCAATCAGCCCCAGCATTTT. Protein product: CASSSDRAGLSLVNQPQHF.

The table lists this clonotype with many counts. The J gene is TRBJ1-5, the V gene TRBV6-8; no definite D call. Germline V gene data show CDR1 as MNHGY and CDR2 as SAAAGT. The ends were cut back, 4 bases at V and 0 bases at J, with 10 bases in the middle. CDR3 length: 15 residues. As DNA, the CDR3 is TGTGCCAGCAGTTGCGAGAACTATAGCAATCAGCCCCAGCATTTT. It specifies CASSCENYSNQPQHF.

This clonotype was seen repeatedly, ten times or more. The rearrangement links TRBV29-1 to TRBJ2-5; no firm D call. CDR1 is SQVTM, CDR2 ANQGSEA, per germline. The CDR3 has 13 residues. The V end was cut by 3 bases, the J end by 4 bases, with 12 bases between. CDR3 sequence reads: CSVDGGSIETQYF. The CDR3 nucleotides read TGCAGCGTTGACGGTGGTTCGATAGAGACCCAGTACTTC. Full variable domain (missing parts from reference TRBV29-1 and TRBJ2-5): SAVISQKPSRDICQRGTSLTIQCQVDSQVTMMFWYRQQPGQSLTLIATANQGSEATYESGFVIDKFPISRPNLTFSTLTVSNMSPEDSSIYLCSVDGGSIETQYFGPGTRLLVL.

This clonotype occurred many times. The DNA of the CDR3 is TGTGCCAGCAGCTTGATCCCCGGGACCAGCTCCTACGAGCAGTACTTC. Protein: CASSLIPGTSSYEQYF. V is TRBV5-4 and J is TRBJ2-7; the D gene could be TRBD1 or TRBD2 (5 bases each). CDR1 and CDR2 from the germline V gene are SGHNT and YYREEE (reference sequence). V was shortened by 1 base and J by 0 bases, with 14 bases between the two germline ends. This CDR3 contains 16 residues.

This clonotype was observed a handful of times. V usage is TRBV10-3 and J usage is TRBJ2-1; 13 positions agree with TRBD2. The junction had 16 bases not matched to a gene; V was cut back by 6 bases and J by 8 bases. From germline, CDR1 is ENHRY and CDR2 SYGVKD. This CDR3 region has 18 residues. The CDR3 nucleotides are TGTGCCATCAGCGGACTAGCGGGAGTCCCATCCCTGGGGGATGAGCAGTTCTTC. Protein sequence: CAISGLAGVPSLGDEQFF.

The rearrangement links TRBV4-1 to TRBJ2-7; 8 nucleotides line up with TRBD1. Germline CDR1 is MGHRA and CDR2 is YSYEKL. V lost 4 bases to trimming and J lost 0 bases; unmatched junction nucleotides: 5. The CDR3 has 15 amino acids. As DNA, the CDR3 is TGCGCCAGCAGCCCCGGGACAGGAGTCTCCTACGAGCAGTACTTC. Translation gives CASSPGTGVSYEQYF.

The gene calls are TRBV14 and TRBJ1-6, with a tentative D call TRBD1 (6 bases). V gave up 6 bases and J gave up 7 bases, with 16 bases separating them. Germline V gene data show CDR1 as SGHDN and CDR2 as FVKESK. CDR3 length equals 15 residues. Written as DNA, the CDR3 is TGTGCCAGCAGGATTGTGACAGGTCCGAATTCACCCCTCCACTTT. The encoded protein is CASRIVTGPNSPLHF. The whole variable domain, filled in from reference TRBV14 and TRBJ1-6, reads EAGVTQFPSHSVIEKGQTVTLRCDPISGHDNLYWYRRVMGKEIKFLLHFVKESKQDESGMPNNRFLAERTGGTYSTLKVQPAELEDSGVYFCASRIVTGPNSPLHFGNGTRLTVT.

The rearrangement links TRBV6-5 to TRBJ2-7; TRBD1 aligns across 9 bases. The V gene's germline CDR1 is MNHEY and CDR2 SVGAGI. There are 15 residues in the CDR3. The junction had 8 bases not matched to a gene; V was cut back by 6 bases and J by 2 bases. The CDR3 is CASSTGTGRPYEQYF. As DNA, the CDR3 is TGTGCCAGCAGCACCGGGACAGGGAGGCCCTACGAGCAGTACTTC.

This clonotype was recorded many times. The rearrangement joins TRBV6-1 to TRBJ1-1; TRBD1 matches at 7 bases. The junction had 7 bases not matched to a gene; V was cut back by 0 bases and J by 0 bases. This CDR3 region has 17 residues. CDR1 and CDR2 from the germline V gene are MNHNS and SASEGT. The CDR3 region is CASSEAGPGQLNTEAFF. Here the CDR3 DNA reads TGTGCCAGCAGTGAAGCGGGGCCGGGACAGCTGAACACTGAAGCTTTCTTT.

This clonotype was found a few times. The V gene is TRBV29-1, the J gene TRBJ2-1; D gene uncertain. The CDR3 has 13 amino acids. V was clipped by 2 bases and J by 2 bases, with 7 bases between them. CDR1 is SQVTM, CDR2 ANQGSEA, per germline. This CDR3 is CSVEFVAYNEQFF. The CDR3, as DNA: TGCAGCGTTGAATTTGTCGCCTACAATGAGCAGTTCTTC.

A few counts support this clonotype. The chain uses TRBV5-1 and TRBJ2-2; D gene uncertain. The germline V gene has CDR1 SGHRS and CDR2 YFSETQ. Between the trimmed V and J ends, which lost 0 bases and 6 bases, there was a span of 6 bases. The CDR3 is 13 amino acids. CDR3 residues: CASSLVLAGELFF. DNA for the CDR3: TGCGCCAGCAGCTTGGTGCTGGCCGGGGAGCTGTTTTTT.

This clonotype was recorded at least ten times. In DNA form, the CDR3 reads TGTGCCAGCAGCCCGGTTGAGGGCCCGGCGGGATGGATGGTGGAAGCTTTCTTT. Translated, it gives CASSPVEGPAGWMVEAFF. The chain uses TRBV7-9 and TRBJ1-1; the D is unclear. With 5 bases removed from V and 8 bases from J, the gap between germline ends came to 30 bases. CDR3 length equals 18 residues. The germline gives CDR1 SEHNR, CDR2 FQNEAQ (reference sequence).

J is TRBJ2-5 and V is TRBV5-4; 8 bases are shared with TRBD1. Germline V CDR1 and CDR2: SGHNT, YYREEE (reference sequence). The CDR3 totals 13 residues. The junction had 2 bases not matched to a gene; V was cut back by 2 bases and J by 5 bases. CDR3 protein: CASSFDRGETQYF. The CDR3 DNA follows: TGTGCCAGCAGCTTCGACAGGGGTGAGACCCAGTACTTC.

This chain connects TRBV7-8 to TRBJ2-5; 7 bases fit TRBD2. Trimming took 5 bases from V and 5 from J; bases not matched to a gene: 8. Germline loops: CDR1 SGHVS, CDR2 FQNEAQ. CDR3 length: 14 amino acids. CDR3 amino acids: CASSPPAGAETQYF. The CDR3 DNA reads TGTGCCAGCAGCCCCCCCGCGGGAGCGGAGACCCAGTACTTC. Combining the CDR3 with reference TRBV7-8 and TRBJ2-5 gives the whole variable domain GAGVSQSPRYKVAKRGQDVALRCDPISGHVSLFWYQQALGQGPEFLTYFQNEAQLDKSGLPSDRFFAERPEGSVSTLKIQRTQQEDSAVYLCASSPPAGAETQYFGPGTRLLVL.

This clonotype was counted many times. The chain couples TRBV2 to TRBJ2-3; D is unclear. This CDR3 spans 12 amino acids. The germline gives CDR1 SNHLY, CDR2 FYNNEI. With 5 bases removed from V and 6 bases from J, the gap between germline ends came to 9 bases. CDR3 bases: TGTGCCAGCAGTCCCTTAGCCGATACGCAGTATTTT. It is translated as CASSPLADTQYF.

This clonotype has a handful of counts. The CDR3 DNA follows: TGCGCCAGCAGCTTGGGGAGCAGTTTGAATGAAAAACTGTTTTTT. Residues: CASSLGSSLNEKLFF. The J gene is TRBJ1-4, the V gene TRBV5-1; the D is unclear. Germline lookup yields CDR1 SGHRS and CDR2 YFSETQ. The length of the CDR3 is 15 residues. The ends were cut back, 0 bases at V and 5 bases at J, with 11 bases in the middle.

In this sample, this clonotype turned up a few times. CDR3 nucleotides: TGTGCCAGCAGCCAGGTTGTGGCTAATGAAAAACTGTTTTTT. This translates into CASSQVVANEKLFF. The chain employs TRBV3-1 and TRBJ1-4; no reliable D call. V was trimmed by 3 bases and J by 3 bases, leaving 8 bases between them. This CDR3 is built from 14 residues. Germline V lookup: CDR1 LGHDT, CDR2 YNNKEL (reference sequence). The full variable domain, with the rest looked up from reference TRBV3-1 and TRBJ1-4, is DTAVSQTPKYLVTQMGNDKSIKCEQNLGHDTMYWYKQDSKKFLKIMFSYNNKELIINETVPNRFSPKSPDKAHLNLHINSLELGDSAVYFCASSQVVANEKLFFGSGTQLSVL.

The table lists this clonotype with a count of one. The chain uses TRBV5-1 and TRBJ2-3; 12 bases line up with TRBD2. CDR3 size: 16 residues. The V gene end was trimmed by 7 bases and the J gene end by 4 bases; junction bases not matched to a gene: 10. Germline values: CDR1 SGHRS, CDR2 YFSETQ. The CDR3 is CASGYQTSGRPDTQYF. The CDR3 DNA follows: TGCGCCAGCGGCTACCAAACTAGCGGGAGGCCAGATACGCAGTATTTT.

This rearrangement joins TRBV20-1 to TRBJ2-5; unclear D gene. This CDR3 has 13 amino acids. The V gene's germline CDR1 is DFQATT and CDR2 SNEGSKA (reference sequence). Between the trimmed V and J ends, which lost 0 bases and 1 base, there was a span of 6 bases. Here the CDR3 reads CSAREDLQETQYF. The CDR3, as DNA: TGCAGTGCTAGAGAGGATCTCCAAGAGACCCAGTACTTC.